This TCR beta chain was obtained from a study of blood T cell repertoires in COVID-19. Across under 25 US areas, participants ranged in age from 18 to 89 years. Cohorts were assigned according to the clinical history that participants reported. Either two negative PCRs, clearance, or symptom resolution qualified Cohort 3 donors as recovered. Original handling: Using reference gene primer amplification, nucleated cell counts were estimated. The repertoire was sequenced with immunoSEQ multiplex PCR; TCRdb's copy has only in-frame clones and lacks some. V and J calls plus clone size are reproduced from that table; the DNA served to infer D and trimming. The data hold about 330,000 clones, with 70% to 90% observed a single time. The CDR3 runs 13 residues. Trimming pared 4 bases from V and 3 bases from J, leaving 10 bases between. Germline-derived CDR1 and CDR2 are LGHDT and YNNKEL (reference sequence).

The J gene is TRBJ2-7, the V gene TRBV3-1 (or the pseudogene TRBV3-2); D might be TRBD2 (6 bases). Sequences were obtained from PBMCs or T cells enriched from blood (not recorded which). The clonotype originates from a woman aged 30 to 39 who had recovered from COVID-19. The CDR3 sequence: CASSPGRGYEQYF. The CDR3 bases are TGTGCCAGCAGCCCAGGGCGGGGCTACGAGCAGTACTTC.